The next 7 T cell receptor beta chains were all read from a single sample in a study of cytomegalovirus exposure and HLA in healthy donors. PCR employed 60 Vbeta and 13 Jbeta primers. Libraries were prepared by immunoSEQ multiplex PCR; TCRdb keeps only in-frame clonotypes and omits some of them. Here the sample spans around 160,000 clones, approximately 73% being singletons. Sequencing input: PBMCs. Source of these receptors: a man aged 45 to 65 in good health and CMV-seronegative.

This chain joins TRBV7-2 and TRBJ2-1; weak D call: TRBD2 (5 bases). The CDR3 consists of 16 residues. The germline gives CDR1 SGHTA, CDR2 FQGNSA. The germline V and J ends were trimmed by 2 bases and 9 bases, with 20 bases remaining between them. CDR3 amino acids: CASSLNRLAVAFEQFF. CDR3 nucleotide sequence: TGTGCCAGCAGCTTAAACCGGCTAGCAGTTGCTTTTGAGCAGTTCTTC.

The V call is TRBV27, the J call TRBJ1-5; 10 bases match TRBD1. Germline CDR1 MNHEY, CDR2 SMNVEV (reference sequence). CDR3 length: 17 residues. V gave up 5 bases and J gave up 7 bases; unmatched junction bases: 14. CDR3 sequence reads: CASSPSRDRGYFQPQHF. The CDR3 region has the DNA TGTGCCAGCAGTCCATCCCGGGACAGGGGATATTTCCAGCCCCAGCATTTT.

The V and J genes are TRBV6-6 and TRBJ1-3; 8 positions agree with TRBD1. Germline trimming cut 0 bases from V and 4 bases from J; bases unmatched to any gene: 5. The CDR3 has 16 residues. In germline, CDR1 is MNHNY, CDR2 SVGAGI (reference sequence). The CDR3 sequence: CASSYSQGAEGNTIYF. DNA of the CDR3: TGTGCCAGCAGTTACTCCCAGGGGGCGGAGGGAAACACCATATATTTT.

The J gene is TRBJ1-2, the V gene TRBV9; TRBD1 might be the D (6 bases). Germline assignment: CDR1 SGDLS and CDR2 YYNGEE. V was clipped by 3 bases and J by 0 bases, with 18 bases between them. The CDR3 covers 17 residues. The CDR3 bases are TGTGCCAGCAGCGGTCGGCGACAGGCCCCTGCTAACTATGGCTACACCTTC. Amino acids: CASSGRRQAPANYGYTF.

The chain recombines TRBV7-6 with TRBJ2-1; possibly TRBD2 for D (6 bases). The CDR3 sequence is 14 residues long. Germline CDR1 SGHVS, CDR2 FNYEAQ. V shed 5 bases and J shed 10 bases, with 18 bases lying between them. CDR3 residues: CASSQGGATGEQFF. CDR3 nucleotide sequence: TGTGCCAGCAGCCAGGGAGGTGCTACGGGGGAGCAGTTCTTC.

The chain couples TRBV6-5 to TRBJ1-1, with 8 bases aligning to TRBD1. J gave up 2 bases and V 10 bases, and 12 bases lay outside the gene matches. Germline CDR1 reads MNHEY; CDR2 reads SVGAGI. The CDR3 loop spans 15 amino acids. The CDR3 DNA follows: TGTGCCACCGAGACGCCGACAGGGGTTAACACTGAAGCTTTCTTT. Translated, it gives CATETPTGVNTEAFF.

The rearrangement uses TRBV5-6 and TRBJ1-2; 10 bases match TRBD1. Germline values: CDR1 SGHDT, CDR2 YYEEEE. Losses at the gene ends were 5 bases for V and 8 bases for J; bases not matched to a gene: 3. CDR3 length: 12 residues. As DNA, the CDR3 is TGTGCCAGCAGGACAGGGGGCACGGGCTACACCTTC. Translated, it gives CASRTGGTGYTF.